This record concerns one TCR beta chain sequence. These data originate in a study of CD8+CD57+ T cells in acquired aplastic anemia. Study information: CD4+ reads averaged about 10.8 million in healthy donors.

Profiles of TCR beta VDJ and CDR3 were generated from a genomic DNA template. MiXCR, run by TCRdb on the reads, gives a single entry per CDR3 protein. Of 350,000 to 450,000 distinct CDR3 sequences listed, 65% to 75% are singletons. Looked up from germline, CDR1 is SQVTM and CDR2 is ANQGSEA. V lost 5 bases and J lost 8, with 16 bases in between. CDR3 length: 13 residues. Sequences were obtained from sorted CD4+, CD8+, or CD8+CD57+ T cells (not recorded which) from PBMCs. The receptor's source is a human donor in good health, serving as a control. The chain is built from TRBV29-1 and TRBJ2-1; D is possibly TRBD1 (6 bases). CDR3 in amino acids: CSVKLTGSYEQFF. The CDR3 region has the DNA TGCAGCGTTAAACTTACAGGGAGCTATGAGCAGTTCTTC.